This TCR beta chain emerged from a study of beta chain features in type 1 diabetes. Whole-study context: Summed over all samples, the examined sorted cells came to 85 million to 140 million. Study-wide points: Whether TCRB rearrangement is influenced by HLA type was left unresolved in this analysis.

This clone was seen a few times. Its antigen is as yet unknown. This CDR3 contains 13 residues. Trimming shortened V by 11 bases and J by 2 bases, and 13 bases separated the two germline ends. Germline V CDR1 and CDR2: MNHEY, SMNVEV (reference sequence). Sort purity for all populations was recorded as exceeding 98%. Expressed TCRB transcripts were sequenced after all isolated RNA was converted to cDNA. Assay used: immunoSEQ multiplex PCR; TCRdb lists only in-frame clones, some missing. In the table there are about 360,000 clones, roughly 12% of which are singletons. The gene calls are TRBV27 and TRBJ1-5, with D possibly being TRBD1 (6 bases). This TCR came from a man aged 18 to 30 in good health. Sequencing used naive CD4+ T cells from blood. The CDR3 nucleotides read TGTGCCCTGAGGGGGATGGGCAATCAGCCCCAGCATTTT. As protein: CALRGMGNQPQHF.